A selection of T cell receptor beta chains follows, all from one sample in a study of low-dose radiotherapy and immunotherapy resistance in tumors. TCRdb itself ran the reads through MiXCR, one entry per CDR3 protein. Seen here are about 64,000 distinct CDR3 sequences, 26% observed once, and the top ten hold less than 8%. Sequenced material: PBMCs, taken before treatment. All receptors derive from a male donor with rectosigmoid adenocarcinoma. Both conserved end residues are part of each CDR3. Fields, in order: D gene, J gene, clone size, V gene, CDR3 protein, CDR3 DNA. The D gene is left open where the match is weak. Some rows have no size entry. The others give once, few or many, or a class for an expanded clone.

-,TRBJ2-1,-,TRBV11-2,CASSPWHEQFF,TGTGCCAGCAGCCCCTGGCATGAGCAGTTCTTC
-,TRBJ1-4,-,TRBV28,CASSASSMVEKLFF,TGTGCCAGCAGTGCGTCGTCTATGGTTGAAAAACTGTTTTTT
TRBD1,TRBJ1-1,many,TRBV5-1,CASSLGGQGSTEAFF,TGCGCCAGCAGCTTGGGTGGACAGGGGAGCACTGAAGCTTTCTTT
-,TRBJ2-5,many,TRBV5-1,CASSLRPGTPMSETQYF,TGCGCCAGCAGCTTGAGACCAGGGACGCCAATGTCGGAGACCCAGTACTTC
-,TRBJ2-6,many,TRBV7-2,CASSLAGSSGANVLTF,TGTGCCAGCAGCTTAGCGGGTAGCTCTGGGGCCAACGTCCTGACTTTC
TRBD1,TRBJ2-1,many,TRBV11-2,CASSPGQGSWKFF,TGTGCCAGCAGCCCAGGACAGGGAAGTTGGAAGTTCTTC
TRBD2,TRBJ2-1,-,TRBV29-1,CSVEDSGTSGYYNEQFF,TGCAGCGTTGAAGATTCCGGGACTAGCGGGTACTACAATGAGCAGTTCTTC
-,TRBJ2-2,many,TRBV6-2/TRBV6-3,CASSYSTRGSGELFF,TGTGCCAGCAGTTACTCGACGAGGGGCTCCGGGGAGCTGTTTTTT
-,TRBJ1-5,many,TRBV20-1,CSARRGSGNQPQHF,TGCAGTGCTAGACGGGGGAGCGGCAATCAGCCCCAGCATTTT
TRBD1,TRBJ2-2,many,TRBV28,CATSDPGQANTGELFF,TGTGCCACCAGTGACCCGGGACAGGCGAACACCGGGGAGCTGTTTTTT
-,TRBJ1-2,many,TRBV9,CASSVAWGRANYGYTF,TGTGCCAGCAGCGTAGCTTGGGGACGGGCTAACTATGGCTACACCTTC
-,TRBJ2-1,medium-sized,TRBV5-6,CASRGAQGPNEQFF,TGTGCCAGCAGGGGCGCACAGGGTCCTAATGAGCAGTTCTTC
-,TRBJ2-7,many,TRBV7-2,CASSQTLRGFYEQYF,TGTGCCAGCAGCCAGACCCTTCGGGGTTTCTACGAGCAGTACTTC
-,TRBJ1-1,many,TRBV11-2,CASSLGRVAFF,TGTGCCAGCAGCTTAGGAAGGGTAGCTTTCTTT
TRBD1,TRBJ2-6,many,TRBV6-5,CASTVDRGLGANVLTF,TGTGCCAGCACCGTCGACAGGGGGCTGGGGGCCAACGTCCTGACTTTC
TRBD1,TRBJ1-1,many,TRBV27,CASSPGTGGARNTEAFF,TGTGCCAGCAGTCCGGGGACAGGGGGCGCGAGAAACACTGAAGCTTTCTTT
-,TRBJ2-4,many,TRBV7-2,CASSFSQGTDIQYF,TGTGCCAGCAGCTTCTCACAGGGCACGGACATTCAGTACTTC
-,TRBJ1-1,many,TRBV7-8,CASSTQGTGNTEAFF,TGTGCCAGCAGCACTCAAGGGACGGGGAACACTGAAGCTTTCTTT